A single sample is the source of the 4 T cell receptor beta chains below, sequenced in a study of blood T cell repertoires in COVID-19. Generated by immunoSEQ multiplex PCR, the TCRdb table keeps only in-frame clones and is missing some. The sample carries more than 85,000 clones, 92% recorded once. Sequenced input: peripheral blood. These TCRs come from a woman aged 45-60 years with COVID-19, enrolled during active disease.

This rearrangement joins TRBV5-1 to TRBJ2-2; no definite D call. The CDR3 has 13 residues. Germline V gene lookup returns CDR1 SGHRS and CDR2 YFSETQ. V was trimmed by 7 bases and J by 7 bases, leaving 14 bases between them. CDR3 amino acids: CASRQVIDGELFF. The CDR3 bases are TGCGCCAGCCGTCAGGTAATCGACGGGGAGCTGTTTTTT.

The V and J genes are TRBV6-1 and TRBJ1-6; no clear D gene. In germline, CDR1 is MNHNS, CDR2 SASEGT. The CDR3 extends over 18 amino acids. V gave up 0 bases and J gave up 8 bases, with 20 bases separating them. The DNA of the CDR3 is TGTGCCAGCAGTGAAGCCCTGCGGAGGTCAAGGATAGATTCACCCCTCCACTTT. Translating gives CASSEALRRSRIDSPLHF.

CDR3 amino acids: CASSMSTGGEQYV. The CDR3 DNA is TGTGCCAGTAGTATGTCGACAGGAGGCGAGCAGTACGTC. V is TRBV19 and J is TRBJ2-7; TRBD1 might be the D (6 bases). CDR3 size: 13 residues. V lost 3 bases, J lost 6 bases, and 12 bases lay in between. The germline CDR1 and CDR2 sequences are LNHDA and SQIVND (reference sequence).

The genes are TRBV19 and TRBJ2-1; D is uncertain. This CDR3 has 13 residues. Trimming left V 4 bases short and J 0 bases short, with 4 bases between. Germline CDR1 is LNHDA and CDR2 is SQIVND (reference sequence). The CDR3 spells CASSTVSYNEQFF. DNA of the CDR3: TGTGCCAGTAGTACCGTCTCCTACAATGAGCAGTTCTTC.